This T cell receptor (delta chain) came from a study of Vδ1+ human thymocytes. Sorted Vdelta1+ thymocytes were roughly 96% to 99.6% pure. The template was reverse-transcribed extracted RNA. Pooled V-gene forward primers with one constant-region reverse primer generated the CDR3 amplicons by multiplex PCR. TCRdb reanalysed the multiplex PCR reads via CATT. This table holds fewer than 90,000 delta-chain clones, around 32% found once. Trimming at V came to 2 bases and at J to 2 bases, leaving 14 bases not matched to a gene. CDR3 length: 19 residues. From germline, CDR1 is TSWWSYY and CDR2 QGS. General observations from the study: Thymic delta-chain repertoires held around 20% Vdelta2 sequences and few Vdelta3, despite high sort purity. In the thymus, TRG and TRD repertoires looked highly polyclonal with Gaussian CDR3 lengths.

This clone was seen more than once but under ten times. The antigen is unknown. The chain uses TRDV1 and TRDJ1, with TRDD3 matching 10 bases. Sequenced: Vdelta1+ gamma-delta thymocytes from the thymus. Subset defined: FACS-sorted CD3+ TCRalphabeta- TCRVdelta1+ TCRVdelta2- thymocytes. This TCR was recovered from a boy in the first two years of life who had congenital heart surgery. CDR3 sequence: CALGETPDSLLGDTDKLIF. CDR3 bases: TGTGCTCTTGGGGAAACACCTGATTCCTTACTGGGGGATACCGATAAACTCATCTTT.